This T cell receptor (beta chain) stems from a study of T-cell memory formation after mild COVID-19. At the level of the study: For the most part, TCR clusters were specific to one donor. Study-wide points: There was a balanced CD4/CD8 profile in clones contracting day 15 to 85, and later expanders leaned CD4+. Unconfirmed was the SARS-CoV-2 specificity of second-wave clones that peaked on day 37.

Comment on this clonotype: Its cognate antigen is unknown.

Germline V gene sequence: CDR1 SGHRS, CDR2 YFSETQ. The CDR3 consists of 15 residues. With 4 bases removed from V and 5 bases from J, the gap between germline ends came to 15 bases. TCRdb reprocessed the 5' RACE reads via MiXCR and lists one record per CDR3 protein. The table lists 450,000 or so distinct CDR3 sequences, approximately 23% of them singletons. The V call is TRBV5-1, the J call TRBJ2-2; D not resolved. The source of this sequence is an adult woman who had mild COVID-19 (a few samples of this study predate the infection). Cell type and time point are not known. The sequencing input was PBMCs or a T cell subset sorted from them (not recorded which). CDR3 protein: CASSPASLKTGELFF. CDR3 sequence (DNA): TGCGCCAGCAGCCCAGCTAGTCTAAAGACCGGGGAGCTGTTTTTT.